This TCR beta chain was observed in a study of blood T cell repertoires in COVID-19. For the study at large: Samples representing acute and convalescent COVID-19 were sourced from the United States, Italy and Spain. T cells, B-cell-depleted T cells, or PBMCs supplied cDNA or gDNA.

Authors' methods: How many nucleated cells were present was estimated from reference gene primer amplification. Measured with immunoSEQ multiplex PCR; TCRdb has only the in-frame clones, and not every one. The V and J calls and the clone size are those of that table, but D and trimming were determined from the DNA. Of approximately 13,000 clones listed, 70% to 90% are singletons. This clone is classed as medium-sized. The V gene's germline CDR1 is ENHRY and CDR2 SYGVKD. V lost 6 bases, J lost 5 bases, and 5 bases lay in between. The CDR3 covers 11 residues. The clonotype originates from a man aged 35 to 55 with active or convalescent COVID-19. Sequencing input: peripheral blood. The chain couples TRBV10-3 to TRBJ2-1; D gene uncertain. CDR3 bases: TGTGCCATCAGCCCAGACAATGAGCAGTTCTTC. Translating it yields CAISPDNEQFF.